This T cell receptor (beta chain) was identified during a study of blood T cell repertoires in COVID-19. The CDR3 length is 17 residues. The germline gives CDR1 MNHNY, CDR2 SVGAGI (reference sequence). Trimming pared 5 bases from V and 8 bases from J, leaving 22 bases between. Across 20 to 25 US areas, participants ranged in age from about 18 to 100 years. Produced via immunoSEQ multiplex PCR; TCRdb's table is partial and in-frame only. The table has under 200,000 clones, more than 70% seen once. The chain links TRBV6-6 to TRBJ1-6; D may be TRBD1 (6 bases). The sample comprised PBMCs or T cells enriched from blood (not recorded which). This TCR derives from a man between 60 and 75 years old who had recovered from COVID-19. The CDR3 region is CASSPDRMGVYDSPLHF. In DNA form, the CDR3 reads TGTGCCAGCAGTCCTGACAGGATGGGGGTTTATGATTCACCCCTCCACTTT.